Shown below are 3 T cell receptor beta chains from a single sample sequenced in a study of OX40 agonist ivuxolimab in advanced cancers. Sequenced by immunoSEQ multiplex PCR; TCRdb stores in-frame clones only, minus some. The sample includes more than 45,000 clones, 80% to 85% seen only once; the top ten take roughly 4.4%. The sequences come from CD4+ or CD8+ T cells sorted from blood, collected in a trial of the OX40 agonist ivuxolimab. The receptors come from an adult with an advanced solid tumor such as melanoma, head and neck, liver or kidney cancer.

The rearrangement joins TRBV18 to TRBJ1-3; 9 bases are shared with TRBD1. CDR1 is KGHSH and CDR2 is LQKENI in the germline V gene. The CDR3 runs 15 residues. Trimming removed 8 bases from V and 1 base from J; junction bases left unmatched: 6. The CDR3 sequence: CASTTGGGSGNTIYF. As DNA, the CDR3 is TGTGCCAGCACAACAGGGGGCGGATCTGGAAACACCATATATTTT.

V usage is TRBV28 and J usage is TRBJ1-1; possibly TRBD1 for D (5 bases). The V and J ends lost 7 bases and 5 bases respectively, with 17 bases between them. The CDR3 has 14 residues. Germline V gene lookup returns CDR1 MDHEN and CDR2 SYDVKM. CDR3 residues: CASIPQARGTEAFF. In nucleotides, the CDR3 is TGTGCCAGCATCCCACAGGCCCGGGGGACTGAAGCTTTCTTT.

V gene TRBV2 combines with J gene TRBJ1-2; D is perhaps TRBD1 (6 bases). Trimming cost V 3 bases and J 0 bases, with 23 bases left between them. The CDR3 is 19 amino acids. Germline loops: CDR1 SNHLY, CDR2 FYNNEI. The CDR3 is CASSDVLGQLGLANYGYTF. The CDR3 coding sequence is TGTGCCAGCAGTGATGTGTTAGGACAGCTGGGGCTAGCTAACTATGGCTACACCTTC.